The next 9 T cell receptor beta chains were all read from a single sample in a study of read filtering for tumor transcriptome and immune sequencing. This library used roughly 400 ng RNA and molecular barcoded adaptors spanning alpha/delta and beta/gamma chains. TCRdb reprocessed the reads via MiXCR and lists one record per CDR3 protein. The sample shows some 25,000 distinct CDR3 sequences, about 20% of them seen only once. The sample taken for sequencing was a population of CD138-negative cells sorted from bone marrow. The receptors come from a donor over 35 with multiple myeloma.

This clonotype was seen repeatedly, ten times or more. The chain recombines TRBV18 with TRBJ1-5; TRBD1 agrees at 9 bases. The germline CDR1 and CDR2 sequences are KGHSH and LQKENI. The V and J ends lost 5 bases and 4 bases, in that order; junction bases with no gene match: 9. The CDR3 totals 16 residues. CDR3 nucleotide sequence: TGTGCCAGCTCATCCGGGACAGGGATCAGTAATCAGCCCCAGCATTTT. It encodes CASSSGTGISNQPQHF. The entire variable domain, with the rest obtained from reference TRBV18 and TRBJ1-5, is as follows: NAGVMQNPRHLVRRRGQEARLRCSPMKGHSHVYWYRQLPEEGLKFMVYLQKENIIDESGMPKERFSAEFPKEGPSILRIQQVVRGDSAAYFCASSSGTGISNQPQHFGDGTRLSIL.

Turning to this clonotype: One end of the junction is discordant with germline, which a read error may explain. V usage is TRBV6-2 or TRBV6-3 and J usage is TRBJ2-1, with D possibly TRBD2 on 5 matching bases. The V gene's germline CDR1 is MNHEY and CDR2 SVGEGT. CDR3 length: 15 amino acids. The CDR3 DNA reads TGTGCCAGCAGTTACTCGAGCGCCGCTGACTATAGTTCGTTCTTT. The encoded protein is CASSYSSAADYSSFF.

On this clonotype itself: One junction end disagrees with the germline gene, perhaps due to a read error. The V call is TRBV7-3, the J call TRBJ1-2; D uncertain. This CDR3 spans 15 amino acids. Germline V gene lookup returns CDR1 SGHTA and CDR2 FQGTGA. The DNA of the CDR3 is TGTGCCAGCAGCTTATCGGACCGGGCTCCCTATGTCTACACCTTC. Protein: CASSLSDRAPYVYTF.

At least ten counts were recorded for this clonotype. J is TRBJ2-2 and V is TRBV4-2; 11 bases map to TRBD2. V lost 4 bases to trimming and J lost 2 bases; unmatched junction nucleotides: 3. Per germline, CDR1 LGHNA and CDR2 YNFKEQ. This CDR3 is built from 16 residues. The DNA of the CDR3 is TGTGCCAGCAGCCTAAGACTAGCGGGAAACACCGGGGAGCTGTTTTTT. This sequence encodes CASSLRLAGNTGELFF.

This clonotype was seen repeatedly, ten times or more. V and J are TRBV11-2 and TRBJ2-2, with 14 nucleotides matching TRBD2. The CDR3 covers 17 residues. V trimming: 5 bases; J trimming: 5 bases; junction bases outside the gene matches: 7. Germline V gives CDR1 SGHAT, CDR2 FQNNGV. The CDR3 DNA follows: TGTGCCAGCAGCCCCCCCAGGACTAGCGGGAGGACCGGGGAGCTGTTTTTT. Amino acid sequence: CASSPPRTSGRTGELFF.

For this clonotype: A read error is possible here, since a much larger clone lies one base away. This chain uses TRBV4-1 with TRBJ2-1, with D possibly TRBD2 on 6 matching bases. Trimming left V 0 bases short and J 1 base short, with 13 bases between. This CDR3 has 17 amino acids. Looked up from germline, CDR1 is MGHRA and CDR2 is YSYEKL. Here the CDR3 DNA reads TGCGCCAGCAGCCAAGATAGCGGCCCTCCGTCCTACAATGAGCAGTTCTTC. Residues: CASSQDSGPPSYNEQFF.

In its sample, this clonotype was seen many times. The chain couples TRBV19 to TRBJ2-1; D perhaps matches TRBD2 (6 bases). The CDR3 is 15 residues long. The germline V gene encodes CDR1 LNHDA and CDR2 SQIVND (reference sequence). V was trimmed by 3 bases and J by 7 bases, leaving 16 bases between them. CDR3 nucleotides: TGTGCCAGTAGTATCGGTATGGCCGCGGGGAATGAGCAGTTCTTC. Amino acids: CASSIGMAAGNEQFF.

This clonotype was counted many times. This chain links TRBV29-1 with TRBJ2-7; 10 nucleotides align to TRBD2. V lost 5 bases and J lost 4; bases outside the gene matches: 14. Per germline, CDR1 SQVTM and CDR2 ANQGSEA. The CDR3 length is 16 residues. In nucleotides, the CDR3 is TGCAGCGTTATTGGGACTAGCGCCCGAGAAGGGTACGAGCAGTACTTC. It translates to CSVIGTSAREGYEQYF.

The V call is TRBV2, the J call TRBJ1-1, with D possibly TRBD1 on 6 matching bases. Germline values: CDR1 SNHLY, CDR2 FYNNEI. This CDR3 comprises 16 residues. V lost 4 bases, J lost 0 bases, and 15 bases lay in between. The CDR3 region has the DNA TGTGCCAGCAGTGGTGACAGGCACACCATGAACACTGAAGCTTTCTTT. It specifies CASSGDRHTMNTEAFF. The whole variable domain, remainder taken from reference TRBV2 and TRBJ1-1, is EPEVTQTPSHQVTQMGQEVILRCVPISNHLYFYWYRQILGQKVEFLVSFYNNEISEKSEIFDDQFSVERPDGSNFTLKIRSTKLEDSAMYFCASSGDRHTMNTEAFFGQGTRLTVV.